These 17 T cell receptor beta chains originate from one sample sequenced in a study of response to subunit inactivated influenza vaccine. TCRdb re-called the RT-PCR reads through MiXCR, storing one row per CDR3 protein. The sample includes about 610,000 distinct CDR3 sequences, 13% to 15% seen only once; the top ten take around 10%. The input for sequencing was PBMCs from blood, taken roughly 12 days after vaccination. The receptor source for this set is a man aged 50 to 60 who received an inactivated influenza vaccine.

This clonotype turned up a few times. J is TRBJ2-7 and V is TRBV3-1; D remains unclear. There are 13 residues in the CDR3. Germline-derived CDR1 and CDR2 are LGHDT and YNNKEL (reference sequence). Trimming cost V 3 bases and J 6 bases, with 12 bases left between them. The CDR3 here is CASSQVRALEQYF. The DNA for the CDR3 is TGTGCCAGCAGCCAGGTTAGAGCACTCGAGCAGTACTTC.

Ten or more counts support this clonotype. This chain uses TRBV4-1 with TRBJ2-7; D is perhaps TRBD2 (6 bases). CDR1 MGHRA and CDR2 YSYEKL come from the germline V gene. The CDR3 runs 15 residues. V was cut by 4 bases and J by 3 bases, with 16 bases left in between. CDR3 bases: TGCGCCAGCAGCCTAACCGGGGGAGAACTCTACGAGCAGTACTTC. Translation: CASSLTGGELYEQYF.

This clonotype was seen more than once but under ten times. The CDR3 bases are TGCGCCAGCAGCCAAACCGGGACAGGGGCCAACAATGAGCAGTTCTTC. Residues: CASSQTGTGANNEQFF. J is TRBJ2-1 and V is TRBV4-3; TRBD1 matches 10 bases. Per the germline V gene, CDR1 is LGHNA and CDR2 is YSLEER. The J segment lost 5 bases and the V segment lost 2 bases, leaving 6 bases of the junction unmatched. The CDR3 contains 16 residues.

This clonotype has more than one count but fewer than ten. The chain couples TRBV20-1 to TRBJ2-1; 14 nucleotides line up with TRBD2. Germline V CDR1 and CDR2: DFQATT, SNEGSKA (reference sequence). The CDR3 contains 17 residues. The V segment lost 2 bases and the J segment 3 bases; nucleotides outside the gene matches: 6. CDR3 sequence reads: CSARTFGTSGSYNEQFF. The DNA for the CDR3 is TGCAGTGCTAGAACATTCGGGACTAGCGGGAGCTACAATGAGCAGTTCTTC.

The V gene is TRBV5-5, the J gene TRBJ2-7; no clear D gene. V lost 0 bases, J lost 7 bases, and 14 bases lay in between. This CDR3 spans 14 amino acids. From germline, CDR1 is SGHKS and CDR2 YYEKEE (reference sequence). CDR3 sequence (DNA): TGTGCCAGCAGCTTGGTTGGACCCTCCGCGGAGCAGTACTTC. This encodes CASSLVGPSAEQYF.

This chain links TRBV6-2 or TRBV6-3 with TRBJ2-3; 8 nucleotides align to TRBD2. The CDR3 contains 17 residues. Germline trimming cut 2 bases from V and 3 bases from J; bases unmatched to any gene: 10. The germline gives CDR1 MNHEY, CDR2 SVGEGT. The CDR3 region is CASSYLTGTSRTDTQYF. The CDR3 DNA sequence: TGTGCCAGCAGTTACCTCACCGGGACTAGTCGTACAGATACGCAGTATTTT.

This chain links TRBV7-9 with TRBJ2-5, with D hard to call. Germline loops: CDR1 SEHNR, CDR2 FQNEAQ (reference sequence). Trimming removed 3 bases at V and 5 bases at J, with 10 bases between. The CDR3 is made up of 13 amino acids. DNA of the CDR3: TGTGCCAGCAGCTTTAGACAAGCGGAGACCCAGTACTTC. Its translation is CASSFRQAETQYF.

The chain couples TRBV19 to TRBJ2-1; TRBD2 matches at 10 bases. The CDR3 consists of 17 residues. The J segment lost 0 bases and the V segment lost 5 bases, leaving 7 bases of the junction unmatched. Germline V gene lookup returns CDR1 LNHDA and CDR2 SQIVND (reference sequence). The CDR3 spells CASSLRTSGSSYNEQFF. CDR3 nucleotide sequence: TGTGCCAGTAGTCTCCGGACTAGCGGAAGCTCCTACAATGAGCAGTTCTTC.

In this sample, this clonotype turned up many times. V usage is TRBV20-1 and J usage is TRBJ1-2, with unresolved D. The CDR3 consists of 15 residues. Germline CDR1 DFQATT, CDR2 SNEGSKA (reference sequence). The ends were cut back, 3 bases at V and 3 bases at J, with 17 bases in the middle. CDR3 protein: CSASSNKRVDYGYTF. CDR3 DNA: TGCAGTGCTAGTTCCAATAAGAGGGTGGACTATGGCTACACCTTC.

The chain joins TRBV27 to TRBJ2-7, with D perhaps matching TRBD1 (6 bases). The ends were cut back, 5 bases at V and 6 bases at J, with 14 bases in the middle. Germline V gives CDR1 MNHEY, CDR2 SMNVEV (reference sequence). This CDR3 region has 13 residues. CDR3 sequence (DNA): TGTGCCAGCAGTATCACAGGGTACGGCGAGCAGTACTTC. Translating gives CASSITGYGEQYF.

This chain links TRBV27 with TRBJ2-3; D not certain. Germline V gene data show CDR1 as MNHEY and CDR2 as SMNVEV (reference sequence). This CDR3 comprises 13 residues. With 6 bases removed from V and 3 bases from J, the gap between germline ends came to 10 bases. The CDR3 sequence is CASSRRWTDTQYF. In nucleotides, the CDR3 is TGTGCCAGCAGCCGTCGGTGGACAGATACGCAGTATTTT.

The chain uses TRBV7-9 and TRBJ2-7; D is possibly TRBD2 (5 bases). V lost 5 bases to trimming and J lost 0 bases, with 11 bases between them. Germline V gives CDR1 SEHNR, CDR2 FQNEAQ (reference sequence). CDR3 length equals 14 residues. CDR3 sequence: CASSRGPSSYEQYF. CDR3 in DNA: TGTGCCAGCAGCCGAGGGCCGAGCTCCTACGAGCAGTACTTC.

This clonotype has just a few counts. The chain uses TRBV9 and TRBJ2-1; a weak D match, TRBD2 (5 bases). In germline, CDR1 is SGDLS, CDR2 YYNGEE. V lost 4 bases to trimming and J lost 1 base, with 12 bases between them. CDR3 size: 15 residues. CDR3: CASSPSSGSYNEQFF. CDR3 DNA: TGTGCCAGCAGCCCTTCCTCGGGATCCTACAATGAGCAGTTCTTC.

The V and J genes are TRBV5-8 and TRBJ2-1; 7 nucleotides line up with TRBD1. The CDR3 has 12 amino acids. Germline assignment: CDR1 SGHTS and CDR2 YDEGEE. J gave up 6 bases and V 5 bases, and 2 bases lay outside the gene matches. The CDR3: CASRGQVNEQFF. The CDR3 DNA reads as TGTGCCAGCAGAGGACAGGTCAATGAGCAGTTCTTC.

This clonotype was detected a few times. At one end the junction does not follow the germline gene, possibly because of a read error. The rearrangement uses TRBV19 and TRBJ1-1; no clear D. The length of the CDR3 is 14 residues. The germline CDR1 and CDR2 sequences are LNHDA and SQIVND (reference sequence). DNA for the CDR3: TGTGCCAGTAGCATAGGGAACATGAACACTGAAGCTTTCTTT. Translation: CASSIGNMNTEAFF. The complete variable domain, with remaining parts taken from reference TRBV19 and TRBJ1-1, reads DGGITQSPKYLFRKEGQNVTLSCEQNLNHDAMYWYRQDPGQGLRLIYYSQIVNDFQKGDIAEGYSVSREKKESFPLTVTSAQKNPTAFYLCASSIGNMNTEAFFGQGTRLTVV.

A note on this clonotype: A much larger clone lies one base from this, so it may be a read error. The chain recombines TRBV6-6 with TRBJ2-6, with D hard to call. The CDR3 covers 13 residues. Trimming stripped 7 bases from V and 2 bases from J, with 6 bases between. Per germline, CDR1 MNHNY and CDR2 SVGAGI (reference sequence). Here the CDR3 reads CASTRPGANVLTF. For the CDR3, the DNA is TGTGCCAGCACCCGACCTGGGGCCAACGTCCTGACTTTC.

The V gene is TRBV10-2, the J gene TRBJ2-3; no clear D. The CDR3 is 15 amino acids. The germline V and J ends were trimmed by 3 bases and 0 bases, with 10 bases remaining between them. The germline V gene has CDR1 WSHSY and CDR2 SAAADI. The CDR3 spells CASSETEISTDTQYF. The CDR3 region has the DNA TGCGCCAGCAGTGAAACAGAGATTAGCACAGATACGCAGTATTTT.